This T cell receptor (beta chain) was captured by sequencing in a study of beta chain features in type 1 diabetes. Notes on the study in general: These data did not resolve whether HLA type affects TCRB rearrangement.

Each sorted fraction was over 95% pure. Since all of the isolated RNA was reverse transcribed, expressed TCRB transcripts were what got sequenced. TCRdb's copy holds only in-frame clones and misses some; the assay was immunoSEQ multiplex PCR. The table records around 500,000 clones, around 10% of them present only once. On this clone itself: Its antigen remains unknown.

Germline lookup yields CDR1 MGHDK and CDR2 SYGVNS. The V segment lost 4 bases and the J segment 15 bases; nucleotides outside the gene matches: 2. This CDR3 has 12 amino acids. The sequencing input was naive CD4+ T cells from blood. J is TRBJ2-1 and V is TRBV25-1; the match to TRBD2 covers 14 bases. This sequence was found in a woman younger than 30 in good health. The CDR3 sequence is CASSGTSGGRFF. In DNA form, the CDR3 reads TGTGCCAGCAGTGGGACTAGCGGGGGGAGGTTCTTC.